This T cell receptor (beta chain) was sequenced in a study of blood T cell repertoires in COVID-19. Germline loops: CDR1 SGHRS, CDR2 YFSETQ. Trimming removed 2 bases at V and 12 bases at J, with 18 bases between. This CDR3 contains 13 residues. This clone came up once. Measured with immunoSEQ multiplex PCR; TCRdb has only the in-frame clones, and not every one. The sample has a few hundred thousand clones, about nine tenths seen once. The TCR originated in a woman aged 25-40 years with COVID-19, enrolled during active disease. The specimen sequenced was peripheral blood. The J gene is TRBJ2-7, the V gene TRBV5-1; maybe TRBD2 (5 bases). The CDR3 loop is CASSLDPLGEGYF. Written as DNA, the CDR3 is TGCGCCAGCAGCTTAGACCCCCTTGGCGAGGGGTACTTC.